These 15 T cell receptor beta chains were all obtained from the same sample, sequenced in a study of blood T cell repertoires in COVID-19 (dated by TCRdb to 2018 to 2021). Preparation of the library involved the immunoSEQ multiplex PCR assay. TCRdb carries this immuneACCESS record with in-frame sequences only. Its versions omit some clonotypes, under half of them owing to an unresolved V gene in the studies checked, with the rest unexplained. For this sample there are 130,000 to 150,000 clones; roughly 90% appear just once. The leading ten clones occupy about 10% of the sample. The sample was peripheral blood. The receptor set was obtained from a man aged 45-65 years with active or convalescent COVID-19.

The chain joins TRBV14 to TRBJ2-7, with D perhaps matching TRBD2 (6 bases). Trimming took off 2 bases at V and 12 bases at J, with 17 bases between the two ends. CDR1 SGHDN and CDR2 FVKESK come from the germline V gene. The CDR3 length is 13 residues. As DNA, the CDR3 is TGTGCCAGCAGCCAAATGGAGGGGACGGTCACGTACTTC. It translates to CASSQMEGTVTYF.

This chain joins TRBV4-3 and TRBJ1-6, with D tentatively TRBD1 (5 bases). Per the germline V gene, CDR1 is LGHNA and CDR2 is YSLEER. The CDR3 has 16 amino acids. V dropped 3 bases and J dropped 6 bases, with 15 bases sitting between them. This CDR3 reads CASSQDAGPSNSPLHF. The DNA of the CDR3 is TGCGCCAGCAGCCAGGACGCAGGGCCCAGTAATTCACCCCTCCACTTT.

The chain employs TRBV6-6 and TRBJ2-5; 13 nucleotides line up with TRBD2. This CDR3 is 15 amino acids long. Germline V CDR1 and CDR2: MNHNY, SVGAGI (reference sequence). Losses at the gene ends were 8 bases for V and 5 bases for J; bases not matched to a gene: 8. For the CDR3, the DNA is TGTGCCAGCGGGGGGACTAGCGGGACATGGGAGACCCAGTACTTC. This codes for CASGGTSGTWETQYF.

This clone was observed a few times. J is TRBJ1-2 and V is TRBV27, with 8 bases identical to TRBD1. The CDR3 has 16 residues. V shed 2 bases, J shed 4 bases, and the junction held 9 bases outside the gene matches. Germline CDR1 is MNHEY and CDR2 is SMNVEV (reference sequence). CDR3 region: CASSLSAGGAGYGYTF. The CDR3 region has the DNA TGTGCCAGCAGTTTAAGCGCAGGGGGCGCTGGCTATGGCTACACCTTC.

This chain links TRBV4-1 with TRBJ2-7; 11 bases fit TRBD2. This CDR3 contains 17 residues. The ends lost 3 bases at V and 1 base at J; junction bases unmatched: 8. CDR1 is MGHRA and CDR2 is YSYEKL in the germline V gene. The CDR3 DNA reads as TGCGCCAGCAGCCATCCTCGGGCTAGCGGGAGGTCCTACGAGCAGTACTTC. Translated: CASSHPRASGRSYEQYF.

The rearrangement uses TRBV4-2 and TRBJ2-7; TRBD2 matches 9 bases. Trimming at V came to 0 bases and at J to 0 bases, leaving 3 bases not matched to a gene. This CDR3 has 16 residues. Germline loops: CDR1 LGHNA, CDR2 YNFKEQ. Written as DNA, the CDR3 is TGTGCCAGCAGCCAAGAAACTAGCGGGTCCTCCTACGAGCAGTACTTC. Amino acids: CASSQETSGSSYEQYF.

J is TRBJ2-5 and V is TRBV10-3, with TRBD2 matching over 11 bases. CDR3 length: 15 residues. V gave up 11 bases and J gave up 3 bases; unmatched junction bases: 11. The germline V gene has CDR1 ENHRY and CDR2 SYGVKD. CDR3 nucleotides: TGTGCCGCACGTCCCGGGACTAGCGGAAAAGAGACCCAGTACTTC. Protein: CAARPGTSGKETQYF.

The chain employs TRBV18 and TRBJ2-1; possible D gene TRBD2, 5 bases. The ends were cut back, 0 bases at V and 0 bases at J, with 9 bases in the middle. This CDR3 contains 16 residues. CDR1 and CDR2 (germline): KGHSH, LQKENI. Here the CDR3 reads CASSPPMGASYNEQFF. Here the CDR3 DNA reads TGTGCCAGCTCACCACCGATGGGAGCCTCCTACAATGAGCAGTTCTTC.

The CDR3, as DNA: TGTGCCAGCAGTTTAATCGTACAGGGACAGCCTTCAGGCTACACCTTC. This encodes CASSLIVQGQPSGYTF. The chain has TRBV28 and TRBJ1-2; TRBD1 aligns across 7 bases. Germline V CDR1 and CDR2: MDHEN, SYDVKM. The CDR3 is made up of 16 amino acids. The trim removed 2 bases at V and 8 bases at J, leaving 14 bases unmatched.

J is TRBJ2-5 and V is TRBV25-1; weak D call: TRBD2 (7 bases). Trimming stripped 5 bases from V and 2 bases from J, with 12 bases between. This CDR3 has 14 residues. Germline V gene sequence: CDR1 MGHDK, CDR2 SYGVNS. The DNA of the CDR3 is TGTGCCAGCAGTCAAGGGGGGGGTCAAGAGACCCAGTACTTC. Its protein product is CASSQGGGQETQYF. Based on the CDR3 plus reference TRBV25-1 and TRBJ2-5, the full variable domain is EADIYQTPRYLVIGTGKKITLECSQTMGHDKMYWYQQDPGMELHLIHYSYGVNSTEKGDLSSESTVSRIRTEHFPLTLESARPSHTSQYLCASSQGGGQETQYFGPGTRLLVL.

This clone appeared a few times. The V gene is TRBV2, the J gene TRBJ2-2; D ambiguous. Germline values: CDR1 SNHLY, CDR2 FYNNEI. The ends were cut back, 4 bases at V and 1 base at J, with 7 bases in the middle. The length of the CDR3 is 14 residues. The CDR3 DNA follows: TGTGCCAGCAGTGCGAGGCAGAACACCGGGGAGCTGTTTTTT. Amino acids: CASSARQNTGELFF. Full variable domain (remainder filled in from reference TRBV2 and TRBJ2-2): EPEVTQTPSHQVTQMGQEVILRCVPISNHLYFYWYRQILGQKVEFLVSFYNNEISEKSEIFDDQFSVERPDGSNFTLKIRSTKLEDSAMYFCASSARQNTGELFFGEGSRLTVL.

The genes are TRBV27 and TRBJ1-6; tentatively, D is TRBD1 (6 bases). CDR1 is MNHEY and CDR2 is SMNVEV in the germline V gene (reference sequence). Deletions cut 3 bases from V and 5 bases from J, with 8 bases between. This CDR3 is 14 amino acids long. As DNA, the CDR3 is TGTGCCAGCAGTTTCGGACAGAATAATTCACCCCTCCACTTT. Translating gives CASSFGQNNSPLHF.

The rearrangement joins TRBV7-2 to TRBJ2-7; D is unresolved. Germline CDR1 SGHTA, CDR2 FQGNSA. V lost 2 bases and J 2 bases, leaving 10 bases between the germline ends. There are 14 residues in the CDR3. CDR3 sequence (DNA): TGTGCCAGCAGCTTAACGGCAGGTCCCTACGAGCAGTACTTC. Protein: CASSLTAGPYEQYF.

This clone was seen only a few times. The chain is built from TRBV7-2 and TRBJ2-3; D gene ambiguous. This CDR3 has 13 amino acids. CDR1 and CDR2 from the germline V gene are SGHTA and FQGNSA. The V end was cut by 5 bases, the J end by 4 bases, with 10 bases between. The CDR3 bases are TGTGCCAGCAGCCCCTCACGGGCAGATACGCAGTATTTT. Translating it yields CASSPSRADTQYF.

Written as DNA, the CDR3 is TGTGCCAGCAGTTCCGACAGGGCCTACGAGCAGTACTTC. Translating gives CASSSDRAYEQYF. The chain is built from TRBV12-3 or TRBV12-4 and TRBJ2-7; 7 bases are shared with TRBD1. The CDR3 consists of 13 residues. V trimming: 4 bases; J trimming: 2 bases; junction bases outside the gene matches: 2.